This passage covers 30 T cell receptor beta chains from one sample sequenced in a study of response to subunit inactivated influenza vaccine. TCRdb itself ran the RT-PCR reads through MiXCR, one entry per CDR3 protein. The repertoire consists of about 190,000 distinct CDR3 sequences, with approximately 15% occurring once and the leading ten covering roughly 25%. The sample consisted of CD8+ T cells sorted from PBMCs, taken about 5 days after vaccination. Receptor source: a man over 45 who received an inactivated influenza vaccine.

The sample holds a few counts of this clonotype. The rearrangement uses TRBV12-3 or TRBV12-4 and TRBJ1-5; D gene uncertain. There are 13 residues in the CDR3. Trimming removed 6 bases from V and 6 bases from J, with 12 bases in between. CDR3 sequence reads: CASSVGGSQPQHF. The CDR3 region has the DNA TGTGCCAGCAGCGTCGGTGGGAGTCAGCCCCAGCATTTT.

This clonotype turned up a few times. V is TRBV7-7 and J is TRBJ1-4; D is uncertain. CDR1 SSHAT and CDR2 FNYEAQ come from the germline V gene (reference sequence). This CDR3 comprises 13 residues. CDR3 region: CASGKGLNEKLFF. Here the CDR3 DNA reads TGTGCTAGCGGAAAGGGCCTTAATGAAAAACTGTTTTTT. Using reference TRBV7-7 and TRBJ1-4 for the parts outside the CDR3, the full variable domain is GAGVSQSPRYKVTKRGQDVTLRCDPISSHATLYWYQQALGQGPEFLTYFNYEAQPDKSGLPSDRFSAERPEGSISTLTIQRTEQRDSAMYRCASGKGLNEKLFFGSGTQLSVL.

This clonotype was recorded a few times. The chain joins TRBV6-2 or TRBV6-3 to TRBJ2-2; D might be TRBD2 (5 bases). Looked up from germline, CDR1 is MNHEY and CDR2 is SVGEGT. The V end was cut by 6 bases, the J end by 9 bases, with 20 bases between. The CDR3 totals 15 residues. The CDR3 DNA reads TGTGCCAGCAGAGGAGCGGACTTTTCCCTAAGGGAGCTGTTTTTT. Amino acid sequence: CASRGADFSLRELFF.

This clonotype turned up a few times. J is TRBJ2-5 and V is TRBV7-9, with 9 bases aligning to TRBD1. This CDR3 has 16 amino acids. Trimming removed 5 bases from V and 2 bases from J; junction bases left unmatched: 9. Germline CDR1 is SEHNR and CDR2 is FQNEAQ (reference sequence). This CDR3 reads CASSPRDRAIQETQYF. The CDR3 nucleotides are TGTGCCAGCAGCCCGAGGGACAGGGCAATTCAAGAGACCCAGTACTTC.

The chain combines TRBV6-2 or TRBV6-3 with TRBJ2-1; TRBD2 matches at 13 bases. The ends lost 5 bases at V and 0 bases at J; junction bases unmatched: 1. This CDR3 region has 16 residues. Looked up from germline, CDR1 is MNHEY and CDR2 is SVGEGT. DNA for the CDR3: TGTGCCAGCAGTAGGACTAGCGGGAGCTCCTACAATGAGCAGTTCTTC. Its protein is CASSRTSGSSYNEQFF.

CDR3 nucleotide sequence: TGTGCCATCAGTGATATTGGCGGGAGAGGCACAGATACGCAGTATTTT. Its translation: CAISDIGGRGTDTQYF. The chain is built from TRBV10-3 and TRBJ2-3; TRBD2 aligns across 7 bases. The CDR3 sequence is 16 residues long. V lost 3 bases to trimming and J lost 1 base; unmatched junction nucleotides: 7. Germline V CDR1 and CDR2: ENHRY, SYGVKD.

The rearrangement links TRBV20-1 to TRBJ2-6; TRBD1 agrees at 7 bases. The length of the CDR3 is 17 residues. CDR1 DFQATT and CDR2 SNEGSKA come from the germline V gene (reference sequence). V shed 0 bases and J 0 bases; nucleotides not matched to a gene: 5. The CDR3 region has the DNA TGCAGTGCTAGAGATCGACAGGGAAGCTCTGGGGCCAACGTCCTGACTTTC. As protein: CSARDRQGSSGANVLTF.

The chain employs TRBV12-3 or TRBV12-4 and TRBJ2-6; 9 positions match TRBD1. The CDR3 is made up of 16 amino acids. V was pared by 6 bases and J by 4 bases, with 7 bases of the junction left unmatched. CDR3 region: CASRGQGVRGANVLTF. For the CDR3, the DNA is TGTGCCAGCAGGGGACAGGGTGTGCGAGGGGCCAACGTCCTGACTTTC.

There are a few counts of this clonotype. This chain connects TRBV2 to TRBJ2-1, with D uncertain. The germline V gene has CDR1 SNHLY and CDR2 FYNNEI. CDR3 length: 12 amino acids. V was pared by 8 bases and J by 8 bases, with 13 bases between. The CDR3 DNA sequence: TGTGCCAGCTCACTCGGCTGGTATGAGCAGTTCTTC. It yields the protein CASSLGWYEQFF.

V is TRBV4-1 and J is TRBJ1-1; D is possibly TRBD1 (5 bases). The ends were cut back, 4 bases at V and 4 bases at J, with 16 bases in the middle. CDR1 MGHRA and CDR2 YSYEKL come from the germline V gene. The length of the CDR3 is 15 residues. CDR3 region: CASSPQTESITEAFF. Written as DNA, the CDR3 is TGCGCCAGCAGCCCCCAGACAGAAAGTATCACTGAAGCTTTCTTT.

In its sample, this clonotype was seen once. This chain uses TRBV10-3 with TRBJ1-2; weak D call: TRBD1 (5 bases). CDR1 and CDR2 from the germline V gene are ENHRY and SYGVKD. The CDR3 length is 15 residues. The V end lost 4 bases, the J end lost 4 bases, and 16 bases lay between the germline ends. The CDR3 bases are TGTGCCATCAGTGGAGGGGACTCTATCTCCTATGGCTACACCTTC. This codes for CAISGGDSISYGYTF.

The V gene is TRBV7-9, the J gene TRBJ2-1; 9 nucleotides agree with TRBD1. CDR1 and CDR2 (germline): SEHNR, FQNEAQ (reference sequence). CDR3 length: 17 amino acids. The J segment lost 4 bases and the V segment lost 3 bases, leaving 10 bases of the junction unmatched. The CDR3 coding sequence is TGTGCCAGCAGCTTTAGACCAGACAGGGGGGGATACAATGAGCAGTTCTTC. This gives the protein CASSFRPDRGGYNEQFF. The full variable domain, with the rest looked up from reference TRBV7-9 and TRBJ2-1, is DTGVSQNPRHKITKRGQNVTFRCDPISEHNRLYWYRQTLGQGPEFLTYFQNEAQLEKSRLLSDRFSAERPKGSFSTLEIQRTEQGDSAMYLCASSFRPDRGGYNEQFFGPGTRLTVL.

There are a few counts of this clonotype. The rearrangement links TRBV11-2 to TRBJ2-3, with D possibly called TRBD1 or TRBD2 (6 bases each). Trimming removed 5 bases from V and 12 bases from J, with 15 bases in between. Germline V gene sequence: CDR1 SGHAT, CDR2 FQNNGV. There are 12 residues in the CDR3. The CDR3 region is CASSRWGASQYF. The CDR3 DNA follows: TGTGCCAGCAGCCGCTGGGGGGCGAGTCAGTATTTT.

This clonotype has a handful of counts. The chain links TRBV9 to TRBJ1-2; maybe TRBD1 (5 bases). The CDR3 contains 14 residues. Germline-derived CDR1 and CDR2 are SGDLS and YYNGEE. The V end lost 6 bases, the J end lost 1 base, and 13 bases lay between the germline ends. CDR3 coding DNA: TGTGCCAGCACCCGCGGGGCAGATAACTATGGCTACACCTTC. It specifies CASTRGADNYGYTF.

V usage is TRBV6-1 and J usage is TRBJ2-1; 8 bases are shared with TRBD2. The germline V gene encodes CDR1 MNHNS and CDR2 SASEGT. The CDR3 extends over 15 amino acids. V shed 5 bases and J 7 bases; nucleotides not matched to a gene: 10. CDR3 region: CASSPGRAGKNEQFF. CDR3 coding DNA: TGTGCCAGCAGTCCCGGGAGGGCCGGGAAAAATGAGCAGTTCTTC.

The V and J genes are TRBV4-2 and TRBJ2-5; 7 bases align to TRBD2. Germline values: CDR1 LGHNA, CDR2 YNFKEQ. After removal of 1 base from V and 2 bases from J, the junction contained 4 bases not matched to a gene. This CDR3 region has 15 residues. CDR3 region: CASSQGLAVQETQYF. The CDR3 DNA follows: TGTGCCAGCAGCCAAGGACTAGCCGTTCAAGAGACCCAGTACTTC.

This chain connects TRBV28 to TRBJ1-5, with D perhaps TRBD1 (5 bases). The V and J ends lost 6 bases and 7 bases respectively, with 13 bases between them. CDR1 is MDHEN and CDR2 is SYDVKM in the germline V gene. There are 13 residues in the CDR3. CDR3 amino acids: CASSPYQGQPQHF. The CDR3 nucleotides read TGTGCCAGCAGCCCATATCAGGGCCAGCCCCAGCATTTT.

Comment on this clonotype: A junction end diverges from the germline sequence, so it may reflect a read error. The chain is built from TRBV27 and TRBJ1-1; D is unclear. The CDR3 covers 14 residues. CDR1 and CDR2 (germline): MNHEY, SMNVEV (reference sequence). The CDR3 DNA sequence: TGTACCAGCAGTTTAGGGTGGGGAGTCACTGAAGCTTTCTTT. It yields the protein CTSSLGWGVTEAFF.

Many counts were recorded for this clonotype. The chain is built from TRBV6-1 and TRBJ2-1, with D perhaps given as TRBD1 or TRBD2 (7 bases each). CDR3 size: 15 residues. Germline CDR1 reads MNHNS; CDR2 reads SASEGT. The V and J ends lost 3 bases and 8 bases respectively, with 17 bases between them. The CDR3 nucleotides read TGTGCCAGCAGTGACCAGGGGGAGGGCCCCTATGAGCAGTTCTTC. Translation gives CASSDQGEGPYEQFF.

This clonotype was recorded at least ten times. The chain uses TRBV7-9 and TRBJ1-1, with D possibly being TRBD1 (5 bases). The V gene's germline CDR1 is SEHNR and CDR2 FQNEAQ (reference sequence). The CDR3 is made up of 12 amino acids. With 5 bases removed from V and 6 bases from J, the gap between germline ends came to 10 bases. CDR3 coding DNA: TGTGCCAGCAGCCCAGGGTTTCCTGAAGCTTTCTTT. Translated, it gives CASSPGFPEAFF.

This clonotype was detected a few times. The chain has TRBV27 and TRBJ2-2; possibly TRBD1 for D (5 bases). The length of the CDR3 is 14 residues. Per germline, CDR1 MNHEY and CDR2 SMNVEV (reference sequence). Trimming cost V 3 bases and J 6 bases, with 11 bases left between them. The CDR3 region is CASSFTGVPGELFF. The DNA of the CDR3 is TGTGCCAGCAGTTTTACAGGTGTCCCCGGGGAGCTGTTTTTT.

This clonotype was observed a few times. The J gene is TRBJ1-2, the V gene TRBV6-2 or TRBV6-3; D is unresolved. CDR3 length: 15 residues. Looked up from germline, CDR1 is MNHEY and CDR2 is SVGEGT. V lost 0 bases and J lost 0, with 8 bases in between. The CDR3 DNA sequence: TGTGCCAGCAGTTACTCCCCCCAGACTAACTATGGCTACACCTTC. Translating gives CASSYSPQTNYGYTF.

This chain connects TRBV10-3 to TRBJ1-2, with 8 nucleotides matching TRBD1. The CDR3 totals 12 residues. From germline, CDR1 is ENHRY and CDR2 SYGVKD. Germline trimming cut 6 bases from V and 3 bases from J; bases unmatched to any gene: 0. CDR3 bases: TGTGCCATCAGGGACAGGGACTATGGCTACACCTTC. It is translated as CAIRDRDYGYTF.

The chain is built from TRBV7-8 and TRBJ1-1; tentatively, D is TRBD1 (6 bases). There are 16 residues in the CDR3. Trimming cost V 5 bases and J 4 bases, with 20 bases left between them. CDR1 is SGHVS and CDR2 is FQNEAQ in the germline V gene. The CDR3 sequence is CASSLSSGGQGTEAFF. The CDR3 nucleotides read TGTGCCAGCAGCCTGTCGTCGGGGGGCCAGGGCACTGAAGCTTTCTTT. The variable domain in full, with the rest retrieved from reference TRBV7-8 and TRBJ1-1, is GAGVSQSPRYKVAKRGQDVALRCDPISGHVSLFWYQQALGQGPEFLTYFQNEAQLDKSGLPSDRFFAERPEGSVSTLKIQRTQQEDSAVYLCASSLSSGGQGTEAFFGQGTRLTVV.

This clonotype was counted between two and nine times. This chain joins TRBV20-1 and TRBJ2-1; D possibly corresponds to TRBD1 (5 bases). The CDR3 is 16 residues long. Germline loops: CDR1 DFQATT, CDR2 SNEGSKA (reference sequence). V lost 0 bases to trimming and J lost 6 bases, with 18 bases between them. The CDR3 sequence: CSARDQGGLIGNEQFF. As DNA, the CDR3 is TGCAGTGCTAGAGATCAGGGCGGATTAATAGGCAATGAGCAGTTCTTC.

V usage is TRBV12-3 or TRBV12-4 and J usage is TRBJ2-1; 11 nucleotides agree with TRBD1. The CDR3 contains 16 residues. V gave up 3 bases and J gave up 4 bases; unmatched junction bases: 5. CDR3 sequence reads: CASSLGQGVRYNEQFF. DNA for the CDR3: TGTGCCAGCAGTTTGGGACAGGGGGTACGATACAATGAGCAGTTCTTC.

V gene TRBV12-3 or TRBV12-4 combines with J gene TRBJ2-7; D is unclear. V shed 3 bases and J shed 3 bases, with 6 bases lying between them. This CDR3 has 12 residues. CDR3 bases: TGTGCCAGCAGTTTTCCCAACTACGAGCAGTACTTC. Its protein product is CASSFPNYEQYF.

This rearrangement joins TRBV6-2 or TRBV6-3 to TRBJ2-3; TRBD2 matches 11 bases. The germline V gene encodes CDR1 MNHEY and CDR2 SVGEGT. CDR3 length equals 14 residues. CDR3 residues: CGAGGTSGTDTQYF. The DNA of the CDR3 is TGTGGCGCTGGGGGGACTAGCGGTACAGATACGCAGTATTTT.

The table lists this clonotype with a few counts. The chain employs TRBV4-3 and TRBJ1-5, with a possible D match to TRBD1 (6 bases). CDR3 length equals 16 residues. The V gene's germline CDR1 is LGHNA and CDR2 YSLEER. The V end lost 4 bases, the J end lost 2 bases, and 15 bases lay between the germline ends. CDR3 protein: CASSLRRDTRNQPQHF. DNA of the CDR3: TGCGCCAGCAGCCTTAGGAGGGACACCCGCAATCAGCCCCAGCATTTT.

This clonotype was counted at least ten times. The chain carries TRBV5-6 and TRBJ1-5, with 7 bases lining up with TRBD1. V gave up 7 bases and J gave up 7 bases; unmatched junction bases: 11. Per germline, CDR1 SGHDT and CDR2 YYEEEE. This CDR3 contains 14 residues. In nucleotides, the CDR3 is TGTGCCAGCGCCGTGGGATACAGGGGCCAGCCCCAGCATTTT. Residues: CASAVGYRGQPQHF.